The 8 T cell receptor beta chains below were found in one sample sequenced in a study of blood T cells in healthy people across ages. A second PCR of about 7 to 12 cycles used a sample-barcoded 5' primer and a J-beta primer mix. TCRdb re-called the 5' RACE reads with MiXCR, one entry per CDR3 protein. Of around 1,000,000 distinct CDR3 sequences in the sample, about 23% were seen once. These data were also reused for a study on T cells of mothers and their children.

Sequencing was done on a sample of blood. The receptors derive from a girl aged 2-10 years in good health.

The chain combines TRBV2 with TRBJ2-5, with D possibly matching TRBD1 (6 bases). The tail of the sequence fits TRBJ2-1 better, so the J call may be wrong. Germline V lookup: CDR1 SNHLY, CDR2 FYNNEI. The CDR3 contains 19 residues. The CDR3 here is CASRILIITGSLFGNEQFF. The CDR3 DNA reads TGTGCCAGCAGAATCCTAATAATTACAGGGTCTCTCTTTGGGAATGAGCAGTTCTTC.

J is TRBJ2-5 and V is TRBV9; D remains unclear. Germline lookup yields CDR1 SGDLS and CDR2 YYNGEE. V was clipped by 0 bases and J by 13 bases, with 16 bases between them. The CDR3 has 13 amino acids. This CDR3 reads CASSVDGSDERYF. CDR3 bases: TGTGCCAGCAGCGTAGATGGTTCCGACGAGCGGTACTTC.

The V and J genes are TRBV6-5 and TRBJ2-7, with a possible D match to TRBD2 (5 bases). Per germline, CDR1 MNHEY and CDR2 SVGAGI. V lost 7 bases to trimming and J lost 6 bases, with 19 bases between them. The CDR3 is 14 amino acids. CDR3: CASIPLGSPGEQYF. CDR3 nucleotide sequence: TGTGCCAGCATCCCCCTGGGGAGTCCGGGCGAGCAGTACTTC.

This clonotype was counted between two and nine times. The V and J genes are TRBV28 and TRBJ1-5; D perhaps matches TRBD1 (5 bases). CDR1 and CDR2 (germline): MDHEN, SYDVKM. This CDR3 contains 14 residues. V was shortened by 5 bases and J by 3 bases, with 11 bases between the two germline ends. The CDR3 sequence is CASSSQDINQPQHF. The CDR3 DNA sequence: TGTGCCAGCAGTAGCCAGGACATCAATCAGCCCCAGCATTTT.

The table lists this clonotype with a few counts. This CDR3 is CSGGLAGGLEQFF. CDR3 DNA: TGCAGCGGTGGACTAGCGGGAGGGCTTGAGCAGTTCTTC. The rearrangement uses TRBV29-1 and TRBJ2-1, with 15 bases identical to TRBD2. This CDR3 is 13 amino acids long. Trimming removed 7 bases from V and 9 bases from J; junction bases left unmatched: 4. Germline assignment: CDR1 SQVTM and CDR2 ANQGSEA.

This clonotype has just a few counts. The V call is TRBV5-1, the J call TRBJ1-1; the D gene is possibly TRBD1 (5 bases). CDR3 length equals 13 residues. V shed 8 bases and J shed 8 bases, with 19 bases lying between them. Germline loops: CDR1 SGHRS, CDR2 YFSETQ. The CDR3 here is CASSGGGAGEAFF. The CDR3 nucleotides read TGCGCCAGTAGTGGGGGAGGGGCCGGCGAAGCTTTCTTT. Looking up the rest from reference TRBV5-1 and TRBJ1-1 gives the full variable domain: KAGVTQTPRYLIKTRGQQVTLSCSPISGHRSVSWYQQTPGQGLQFLFEYFSETQRNKGNFPGRFSGRQFSNSRSEMNVSTLELGDSALYLCASSGGGAGEAFFGQGTRLTVV.

The V call is TRBV4-3, the J call TRBJ2-3; D possibly corresponds to TRBD2 (5 bases). There are 23 residues in the CDR3. Germline values: CDR1 LGHNA, CDR2 YSLEER. The V end was cut by 0 bases, the J end by 1 base, with 32 bases between. The CDR3 protein is CASSQDWRYITYTTLTGTDTQYF. The DNA of the CDR3 is TGCGCCAGCAGCCAAGATTGGAGGTACATTACCTACACCACTCTCACCGGCACAGATACGCAGTATTTT.

This rearrangement joins TRBV5-5 to TRBJ2-1; the D is unclear. From germline, CDR1 is SGHKS and CDR2 YYEKEE (reference sequence). The CDR3 totals 16 residues. The germline V and J ends were trimmed by 1 base and 7 bases, with 18 bases remaining between them. Written as DNA, the CDR3 is TGTGCCAGCAGCTTGCTTAGCAGAGGAACGCAGAATGAGCAGTTCTTC. Residues: CASSLLSRGTQNEQFF.